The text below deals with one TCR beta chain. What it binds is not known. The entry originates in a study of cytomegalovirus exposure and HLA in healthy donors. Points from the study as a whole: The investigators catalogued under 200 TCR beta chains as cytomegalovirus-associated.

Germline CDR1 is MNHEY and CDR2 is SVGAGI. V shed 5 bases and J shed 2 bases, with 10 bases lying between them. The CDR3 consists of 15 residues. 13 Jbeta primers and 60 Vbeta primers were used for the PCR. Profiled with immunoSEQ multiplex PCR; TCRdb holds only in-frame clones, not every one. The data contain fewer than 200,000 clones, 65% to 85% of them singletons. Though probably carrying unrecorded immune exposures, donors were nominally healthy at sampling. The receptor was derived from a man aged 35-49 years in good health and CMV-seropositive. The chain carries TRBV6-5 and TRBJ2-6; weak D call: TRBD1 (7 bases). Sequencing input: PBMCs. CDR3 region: CASSGGTAGANVLTF. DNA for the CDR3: TGTGCCAGCAGTGGCGGGACAGCTGGGGCCAACGTCCTGACTTTC.